The 21 T cell receptor beta chains presented below share a single source sample, sequenced in a study of blood T cell repertoires in COVID-19. This table comes from immunoSEQ multiplex PCR, and its TCRdb copy is limited to in-frame clones, with some not included. The sample lists about 260,000 clones, roughly four fifths seen once, with about 4% in the top ten. The source material was PBMCs or T cells enriched from blood (not recorded which). These receptors originate from a man aged 25-45 years with acute COVID-19.

The chain couples TRBV11-3 to TRBJ2-6; D is perhaps TRBD1 (5 bases). The V gene lost 0 bases and the J gene lost 0 bases, with 12 bases spanning the gap. The CDR3 is 18 residues long. The germline V gene has CDR1 SGHNT and CDR2 YENEEA. The CDR3 spells CASSLEWGVASGANVLTF. The DNA of the CDR3 is TGTGCCAGCAGCTTAGAATGGGGCGTAGCCTCTGGGGCCAACGTCCTGACTTTC.

The CDR3 protein is CSAGQGAGLETQYF. CDR3 bases: TGCAGCGCTGGACAGGGAGCGGGGTTAGAGACCCAGTACTTC. The V gene is TRBV29-1, the J gene TRBJ2-5; tentative D call: TRBD1 (8 bases). V lost 7 bases and J 4 bases, leaving 19 bases between the germline ends. This CDR3 comprises 14 residues. Per the germline V gene, CDR1 is SQVTM and CDR2 is ANQGSEA.

The chain joins TRBV20-1 to TRBJ1-2; 9 nucleotides line up with TRBD1. Germline lookup yields CDR1 DFQATT and CDR2 SNEGSKA (reference sequence). The trim removed 7 bases at V and 8 bases at J, leaving 5 bases unmatched. CDR3 size: 11 residues. The CDR3 sequence: CSVRDRDGYTF. CDR3 coding DNA: TGCAGTGTCCGGGACAGGGACGGCTACACCTTC.

The genes are TRBV11-3 and TRBJ1-1; weak D call: TRBD1 (6 bases). V was pared by 1 base and J by 10 bases, with 13 bases between. Germline V lookup: CDR1 SGHNT, CDR2 YENEEA. The CDR3 spans 13 residues. The CDR3 nucleotides are TGTGCCAGCAGCTTAGTCAGCAGGGGTGTAGCTTTCTTT. It is translated as CASSLVSRGVAFF. Variable domain in full (rest from reference TRBV11-3 and TRBJ1-1): EAGVVQSPRYKIIEKKQPVAFWCNPISGHNTLYWYLQNLGQGPELLIRYENEEAVDDSQLPKDRFSAERLKGVDSTLKIQPAELGDSAVYLCASSLVSRGVAFFGQGTRLTVV.

This clone was seen only a few times. J is TRBJ1-1 and V is TRBV19; 9 bases line up with TRBD1. The junction had 5 bases not matched to a gene; V was cut back by 6 bases and J by 3 bases. The CDR3 loop spans 14 amino acids. Looked up from germline, CDR1 is LNHDA and CDR2 is SQIVND (reference sequence). This CDR3 reads CASRDDRGDTEAFF. The DNA for the CDR3 is TGTGCCAGTAGGGACGACAGGGGGGACACTGAAGCTTTCTTT.

The rearrangement links TRBV6-1 to TRBJ1-2, with 9 nucleotides matching TRBD1. The CDR3 is made up of 14 amino acids. V shed 2 bases and J 6 bases; nucleotides not matched to a gene: 4. The germline gives CDR1 MNHNS, CDR2 SASEGT. CDR3 in amino acids: CASSETGGADGYTF. The CDR3 DNA reads TGTGCCAGCAGTGAAACAGGGGGCGCTGATGGCTACACCTTC.

This chain connects TRBV10-3 to TRBJ2-3; 13 bases fit TRBD2. The junction had 7 bases not matched to a gene; V was cut back by 4 bases and J by 3 bases. In germline, CDR1 is ENHRY, CDR2 SYGVKD. The CDR3 has 17 amino acids. CDR3 amino acids: CAISGAGTSGITDTQYF. CDR3 coding DNA: TGTGCCATCAGTGGAGCCGGGACTAGCGGGATAACAGATACGCAGTATTTT.

The V gene is TRBV19, the J gene TRBJ1-5; unclear D gene. Germline V lookup: CDR1 LNHDA, CDR2 SQIVND (reference sequence). V lost 6 bases to trimming and J lost 0 bases, with 12 bases between them. The CDR3 contains 15 residues. The CDR3 DNA sequence: TGTGCCAGTAGCCTGAGCGGGCCTAGCAATCAGCCCCAGCATTTT. This codes for CASSLSGPSNQPQHF.

Only one count was recorded for this clone. The V and J genes are TRBV28 and TRBJ2-7, with D maybe TRBD1 (6 bases). V was shortened by 1 base and J by 7 bases, with 14 bases between the two germline ends. The germline V gene encodes CDR1 MDHEN and CDR2 SYDVKM. The length of the CDR3 is 14 residues. The CDR3: CASSLSSGAGEQYV. In nucleotides, the CDR3 is TGTGCCAGCAGTTTATCTTCAGGGGCGGGTGAGCAGTACGTC.

A remark on this clone: Compared with germline, one end of the junction differs, possibly owing to a read error. V is TRBV5-1 and J is TRBJ1-2, with TRBD1 matching over 9 bases. Per germline, CDR1 SGHRS and CDR2 YFSETQ. The CDR3 is made up of 16 amino acids. Written as DNA, the CDR3 is TGTGCCAGCAGCCCGCGGACAGGGGACGCTAACTATGGCTACACCTTC. Translating it yields CASSPRTGDANYGYTF.

The chain employs TRBV6-5 and TRBJ2-4, with 7 bases lining up with TRBD1. V lost 6 bases to trimming and J lost 6 bases; unmatched junction nucleotides: 5. The CDR3 is 13 amino acids. In germline, CDR1 is MNHEY, CDR2 SVGAGI. CDR3 protein: CASSLTGRNIQYF. The CDR3 DNA sequence: TGTGCCAGCAGCCTGACAGGGAGAAACATTCAGTACTTC.

The genes are TRBV28 and TRBJ2-7, with 8 bases matching TRBD2. The CDR3 contains 14 residues. The germline V gene encodes CDR1 MDHEN and CDR2 SYDVKM. J was trimmed by 3 bases and V by 6 bases; bases with no gene match: 7. CDR3 coding DNA: TGTGCCAGCAGACCCGGGGGGGGGAACTACGAGCAGTACGTC. Translation gives CASRPGGGNYEQYV.

V and J are TRBV5-6 and TRBJ2-7, with 11 bases matching TRBD2. This CDR3 contains 14 residues. In germline, CDR1 is SGHDT, CDR2 YYEEEE. V dropped 4 bases and J dropped 7; count of bases not matched to a gene: 7. CDR3 protein: CASSTPGLAEEQYV. CDR3 nucleotide sequence: TGTGCCAGCAGCACTCCGGGACTAGCGGAAGAGCAGTACGTC.

The chain couples TRBV18 to TRBJ1-2; D might be TRBD1 (5 bases). This CDR3 contains 13 residues. V was pared by 0 bases and J by 6 bases, with 8 bases between. Germline V CDR1 and CDR2: KGHSH, LQKENI. The CDR3: CASSPPAGDGYTF. In DNA, the CDR3 is TGTGCCAGCTCACCACCGGCGGGGGATGGCTACACCTTC.

The chain is built from TRBV3-1 (or the pseudogene TRBV3-2) and TRBJ2-3; the D gene is possibly TRBD1 (6 bases). Trimming removed 0 bases at V and 8 bases at J, with 21 bases between. Germline V gene data show CDR1 as LGHDT and CDR2 as YNNKEL (reference sequence). The CDR3 sequence is 17 residues long. This CDR3 is CASSQEQGQMGAGTQYF. CDR3 coding DNA: TGTGCCAGCAGCCAAGAACAAGGACAGATGGGGGCCGGTACGCAGTATTTT.

The rearrangement joins TRBV5-4 to TRBJ1-2, with 7 bases matching TRBD1. The CDR3 is made up of 13 amino acids. Trimming took 3 bases from V and 4 from J; bases not matched to a gene: 3. Germline V lookup: CDR1 SGHNT, CDR2 YYREEE (reference sequence). The CDR3: CASSSWTGYGYTF. The CDR3 nucleotides are TGTGCCAGCAGCTCCTGGACAGGCTATGGCTACACCTTC.

This sequence joins TRBV30 and TRBJ1-6; TRBD1 matches at 7 bases. Germline values: CDR1 GTSNPN, CDR2 SVGIG (reference sequence). J lost 10 bases, V lost 5 bases, and 5 bases had no gene match. This CDR3 region has 12 residues. The CDR3 sequence: CAWGDRDSPLHF. CDR3 coding DNA: TGTGCCTGGGGAGACAGGGACTCACCCCTCCACTTT.

The chain carries TRBV28 and TRBJ1-2; D call uncertain. Germline V gene lookup returns CDR1 MDHEN and CDR2 SYDVKM. V was cut by 6 bases and J by 8 bases, with 19 bases left in between. The CDR3 runs 14 residues. Here the CDR3 DNA reads TGTGCCAGCAGAAAACAAGAAACCCCTCGAGGCTACACCTTC. Translating it yields CASRKQETPRGYTF.

The chain uses TRBV19 and TRBJ2-1; 9 nucleotides line up with TRBD2. The CDR3 has 13 amino acids. V trimming: 10 bases; J trimming: 8 bases; junction bases outside the gene matches: 9. Germline V gene sequence: CDR1 LNHDA, CDR2 SQIVND (reference sequence). This chain's CDR3 is CATTLAGVDEQFF. DNA for the CDR3: TGTGCCACCACCTTAGCGGGAGTCGATGAGCAGTTCTTC.

This clone showed up just a few times. The rearrangement uses TRBV25-1 and TRBJ2-1, with TRBD2 matching 11 bases. The CDR3 covers 13 residues. CDR1 and CDR2 (germline): MGHDK, SYGVNS. V lost 4 bases and J lost 13; bases outside the gene matches: 6. This CDR3 is CASSAQTSGRQFF. CDR3 nucleotides: TGTGCCAGCAGTGCCCAAACTAGCGGGAGACAGTTCTTC.

CDR3 region: CASSPDQGADTEAFF. CDR3 DNA sequence: TGTGCCAGCAGCCCCGACCAGGGGGCGGACACTGAAGCTTTCTTT. The genes are TRBV5-4 and TRBJ1-1, with TRBD1 matching 8 bases. After removal of 4 bases from V and 3 bases from J, the junction contained 8 bases not matched to a gene. Germline V lookup: CDR1 SGHNT, CDR2 YYREEE (reference sequence). The CDR3 is 15 residues long.